The 9 T cell receptor beta chains below all came from one sample that was sequenced in a study of blood T cells in healthy people across ages. A second about 7 to 12 cycle PCR used barcoded and J-beta primers. Using its own MiXCR run on the 5' RACE reads, TCRdb lists one record per CDR3 protein. The sample consists of more than 800,000 distinct CDR3 sequences, 40% to 45% of them appearing once. The sequenced material came from blood. The origin of the receptors is a woman aged 60-75 years in good health.

V and J are TRBV7-9 and TRBJ2-3; 7 positions agree with TRBD1. Trimming took 5 bases from V and 0 from J; bases not matched to a gene: 8. This CDR3 has 16 residues. CDR1 and CDR2 from the germline V gene are SEHNR and FQNEAQ (reference sequence). For the CDR3, the DNA is TGTGCCAGCAGCCCCGGTGCAGGGGGAAGCACAGATACGCAGTATTTT. Its translation is CASSPGAGGSTDTQYF. The full variable domain, its missing parts supplied by reference TRBV7-9 and TRBJ2-3, is DTGVSQNPRHKITKRGQNVTFRCDPISEHNRLYWYRQTLGQGPEFLTYFQNEAQLEKSRLLSDRFSAERPKGSFSTLEIQRTEQGDSAMYLCASSPGAGGSTDTQYFGPGTRLTVL.

This clonotype has a single count. V gene TRBV20-1 combines with J gene TRBJ2-3; 7 nucleotides agree with TRBD2. J gave up 1 base and V 4 bases, and 11 bases lay outside the gene matches. The CDR3 has 16 amino acids. Germline V gene data show CDR1 as DFQATT and CDR2 as SNEGSKA (reference sequence). The CDR3 DNA follows: TGCAGTGCTAAGGGCTCGCGGGGGTTCGGCACAGATACGCAGTATTTT. It translates to CSAKGSRGFGTDTQYF.

In regard to this clonotype: A much larger clone lies a single base off, so this may be a read error. The V gene is TRBV20-1, the J gene TRBJ2-3, with 11 bases matching TRBD2. The germline gives CDR1 DFQATT, CDR2 SNEGSKA (reference sequence). This CDR3 has 17 amino acids. This chain's CDR3 is CSARDVSLAGGTDTRYF. The CDR3 DNA follows: TGCAGTGCTAGAGATGTCTCCCTAGCGGGAGGTACAGATACGCGGTATTTT.

This clonotype turned up a few times. The J gene is TRBJ1-2, the V gene TRBV5-1; perhaps TRBD1 as D (6 bases). V lost 3 bases and J 3 bases, leaving 12 bases between the germline ends. Germline V gene lookup returns CDR1 SGHRS and CDR2 YFSETQ. The CDR3 consists of 14 residues. The CDR3 nucleotides are TGCGCCAGCAGCTCCAACACAGGGCACTATGGCTACACCTTC. This translates into CASSSNTGHYGYTF.

J is TRBJ2-1 and V is TRBV5-1; the D gene could be TRBD1 or TRBD2 (5 bases each). CDR3 length: 14 residues. V lost 2 bases, J lost 9 bases, and 15 bases lay in between. CDR1 SGHRS and CDR2 YFSETQ come from the germline V gene. Here the CDR3 DNA reads TGCGCCAGCAGCTTAGGAATTGGGGGTCGTGAGCAGTTCTTC. As protein: CASSLGIGGREQFF.

Regarding this clonotype: Germline and junction disagree at one end, which may indicate a read error. This chain connects TRBV3-1 to TRBJ2-5; weak D call: TRBD1 (5 bases). The closer fit of TRBJ2-7 to the DNA end suggests the J call may be wrong. Germline CDR1 and CDR2: LGHDT and YNNKEL (reference sequence). The CDR3 loop spans 14 amino acids. The CDR3 nucleotides are TGTGCCTGCAGCCAAGGTGGGGCTAACTACGAGCAGTACTTC. This sequence encodes CACSQGGANYEQYF.

This chain joins TRBV12-3 or TRBV12-4 and TRBJ2-5; 8 bases align to TRBD1. V dropped 4 bases and J dropped 6; count of bases not matched to a gene: 10. The CDR3 consists of 15 residues. CDR3 in DNA: TGTGCCAGCAGTTCTACTGGACAGGGCTTACAGACCCAGTACTTC. This gives the protein CASSSTGQGLQTQYF.

This clonotype was observed a few times. The CDR3 loop is CASSLNGDRFEAFF. The CDR3, as DNA: TGCGCCAGCAGCTTGAATGGAGACAGGTTTGAAGCTTTCTTT. V is TRBV5-1 and J is TRBJ1-1, with D possibly being TRBD1 (6 bases). V was cut by 1 base and J by 7 bases, with 14 bases left in between. Germline V gene data show CDR1 as SGHRS and CDR2 as YFSETQ. The CDR3 totals 14 residues.

A remark on this clonotype: It may be a read error: a sequence one base away is much more abundant. The DNA for the CDR3 is TGTGCCAGCAGCTCCGGGAGAGCGTCCTACAATGAGCAGTACTTC. Amino acid sequence: CASSSGRASYNEQYF. The rearrangement links TRBV7-3 to TRBJ2-5, with D perhaps matching TRBD2 (6 bases). V dropped 4 bases and J dropped 11 bases, with 23 bases sitting between them. Germline CDR1 is SGHTA and CDR2 is FQGTGA. The CDR3 runs to 15 residues.